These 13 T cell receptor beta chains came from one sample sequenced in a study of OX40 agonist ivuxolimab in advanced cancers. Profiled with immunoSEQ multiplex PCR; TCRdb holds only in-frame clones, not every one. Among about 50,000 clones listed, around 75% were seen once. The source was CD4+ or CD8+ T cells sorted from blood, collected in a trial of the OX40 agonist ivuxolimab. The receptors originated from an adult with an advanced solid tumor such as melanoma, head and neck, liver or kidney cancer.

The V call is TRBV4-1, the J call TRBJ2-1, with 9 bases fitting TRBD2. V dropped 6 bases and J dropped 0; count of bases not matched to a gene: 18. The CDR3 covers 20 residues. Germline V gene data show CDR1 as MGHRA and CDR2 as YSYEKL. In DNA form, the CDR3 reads TGCGCCAGCAGTGATAAAAAGCTAGCGGGGTCACGGAGCTCCTACAATGAGCAGTTCTTC. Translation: CASSDKKLAGSRSSYNEQFF.

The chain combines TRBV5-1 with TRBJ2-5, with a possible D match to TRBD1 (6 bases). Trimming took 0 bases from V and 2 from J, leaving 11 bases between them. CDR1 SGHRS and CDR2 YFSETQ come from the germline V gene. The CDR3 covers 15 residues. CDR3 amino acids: CASSLGGGDQETQYF. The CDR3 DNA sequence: TGCGCCAGCAGCTTGGGAGGGGGAGATCAAGAGACCCAGTACTTC. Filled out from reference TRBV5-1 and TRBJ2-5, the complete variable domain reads KAGVTQTPRYLIKTRGQQVTLSCSPISGHRSVSWYQQTPGQGLQFLFEYFSETQRNKGNFPGRFSGRQFSNSRSEMNVSTLELGDSALYLCASSLGGGDQETQYFGPGTRLLVL.

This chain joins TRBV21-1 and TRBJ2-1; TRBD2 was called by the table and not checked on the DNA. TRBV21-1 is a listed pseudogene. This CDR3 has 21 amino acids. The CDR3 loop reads CASLFTSGLAGGPKSYNEQFF. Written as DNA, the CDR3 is TGTGCCAGCCTCTTTACAAGCGGGCTAGCGGGGGGGCCGAAGTCCTACAATGAGCAGTTCTTC.

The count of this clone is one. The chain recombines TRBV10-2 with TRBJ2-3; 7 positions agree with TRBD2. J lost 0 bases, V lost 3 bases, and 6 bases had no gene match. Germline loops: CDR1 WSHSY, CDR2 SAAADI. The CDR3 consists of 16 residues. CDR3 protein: CASSDRASGSTDTQYF. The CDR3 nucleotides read TGCGCCAGCAGTGACAGGGCTAGCGGAAGCACAGATACGCAGTATTTT.

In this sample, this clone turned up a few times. CDR3 sequence reads: CASSLGDRASPLHF. The CDR3 nucleotides read TGCGCCAGCAGCTTGGGGGACAGGGCCTCACCCCTCCACTTT. The chain uses TRBV5-1 and TRBJ1-6; 9 bases map to TRBD1. The germline gives CDR1 SGHRS, CDR2 YFSETQ. The CDR3 contains 14 residues. The trim removed 0 bases at V and 10 bases at J, leaving 2 bases unmatched. Full variable domain (outside the CDR3, taken from reference TRBV5-1 and TRBJ1-6): KAGVTQTPRYLIKTRGQQVTLSCSPISGHRSVSWYQQTPGQGLQFLFEYFSETQRNKGNFPGRFSGRQFSNSRSEMNVSTLELGDSALYLCASSLGDRASPLHFGNGTRLTVT.

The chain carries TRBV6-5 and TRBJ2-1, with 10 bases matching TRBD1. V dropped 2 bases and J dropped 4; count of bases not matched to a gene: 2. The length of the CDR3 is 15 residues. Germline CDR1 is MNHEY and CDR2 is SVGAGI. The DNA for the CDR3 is TGTGCCAGCAGTTACCAGGGACAGGGGTACAATGAGCAGTTCTTC. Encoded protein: CASSYQGQGYNEQFF.

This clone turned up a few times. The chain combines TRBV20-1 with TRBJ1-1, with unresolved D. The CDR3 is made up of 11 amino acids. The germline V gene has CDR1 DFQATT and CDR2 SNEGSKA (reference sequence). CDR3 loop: CSLKVNTEAFF. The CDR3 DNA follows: TGCAGCTTAAAGGTGAACACTGAAGCTTTCTTT.

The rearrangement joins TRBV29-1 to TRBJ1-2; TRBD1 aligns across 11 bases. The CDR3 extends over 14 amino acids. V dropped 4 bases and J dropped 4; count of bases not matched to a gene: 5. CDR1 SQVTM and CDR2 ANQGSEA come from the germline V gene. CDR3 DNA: TGCAGCGTTGGGATGGGACAGGGGGTCTATGGCTACACCTTC. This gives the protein CSVGMGQGVYGYTF.

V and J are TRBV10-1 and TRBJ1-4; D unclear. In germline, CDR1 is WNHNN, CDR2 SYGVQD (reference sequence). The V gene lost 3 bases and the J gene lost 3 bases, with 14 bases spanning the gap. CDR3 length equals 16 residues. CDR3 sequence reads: CASSEREGKANEKLFF. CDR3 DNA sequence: TGCGCCAGCAGTGAACGCGAAGGGAAGGCTAATGAAAAACTGTTTTTT.

The CDR3 reads CASSQVFEGYGELFF. CDR3 DNA sequence: TGCGCCAGCAGCCAAGTCTTCGAGGGGTACGGGGAGCTGTTTTTT. The chain couples TRBV4-1 to TRBJ2-2; perhaps D is TRBD1 or TRBD2 (5 bases each). Germline V gene lookup returns CDR1 MGHRA and CDR2 YSYEKL. V was pared by 1 base and J by 7 bases, with 13 bases between. The CDR3 covers 15 residues.

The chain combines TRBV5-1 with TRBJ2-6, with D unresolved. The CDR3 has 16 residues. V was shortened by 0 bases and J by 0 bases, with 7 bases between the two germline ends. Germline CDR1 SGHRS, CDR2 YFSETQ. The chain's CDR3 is CASSLDGSSGANVLTF. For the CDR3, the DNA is TGCGCCAGCAGCTTGGACGGAAGCTCTGGGGCCAACGTCCTGACTTTC.

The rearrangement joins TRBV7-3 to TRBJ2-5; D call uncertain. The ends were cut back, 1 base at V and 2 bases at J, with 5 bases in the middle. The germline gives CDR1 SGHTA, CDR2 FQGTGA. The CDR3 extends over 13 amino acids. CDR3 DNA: TGTGCCAGCAGCTTAAATCAACAAGAGACCCAGTACTTC. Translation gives CASSLNQQETQYF.

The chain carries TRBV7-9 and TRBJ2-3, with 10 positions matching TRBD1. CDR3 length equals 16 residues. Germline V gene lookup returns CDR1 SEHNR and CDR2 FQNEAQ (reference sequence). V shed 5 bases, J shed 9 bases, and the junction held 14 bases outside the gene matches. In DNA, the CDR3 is TGTGCCAGCAGCCGAGGGGATGGGACAGGGGCGAGCACGCAGTATTTT. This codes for CASSRGDGTGASTQYF. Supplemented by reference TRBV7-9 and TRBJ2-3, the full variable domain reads DTGVSQNPRHKITKRGQNVTFRCDPISEHNRLYWYRQTLGQGPEFLTYFQNEAQLEKSRLLSDRFSAERPKGSFSTLEIQRTEQGDSAMYLCASSRGDGTGASTQYFGPGTRLTVL.